These T cell receptor beta chains were read from a single sample in a study of cytomegalovirus exposure and HLA in healthy donors. The data were produced by immunoSEQ multiplex PCR, yet TCRdb's version contains in-frame clones alone and is incomplete. The sample has some 99,000 clones; about two thirds are singletons. Specimen: PBMCs. The receptors come from a woman in her seventies in good health and CMV-seropositive. Each CDR3 is given with its conserved first and last residue. Fields, in order: J gene, V gene, clone size, CDR3 protein. Clone sizes are given selectively: once, few, many, or a class where the clone is expanded.

>TRBJ2-7|TRBV6-6|NA
CASSYSGRTSDEQYF
>TRBJ2-2|TRBV19|NA
CASSPQGARTGELFF
>TRBJ2-7|TRBV30|NA
CAWSPGLTYEQYF
>TRBJ1-5|TRBV19|few
CASRRGFGSNQPQHF
>TRBJ1-6|TRBV6-1|NA
CASSEMDRESPLHF
>TRBJ1-1|TRBV13|few
CASSLQETGGNTEAFF
>TRBJ1-2|TRBV6-5|few
CASTAGQGRGYTF
>TRBJ1-1|TRBV18|few
CASSPTRTGGNTEAFF
>TRBJ1-4|TRBV30|NA
CAWSYTNPPQKLFF
>TRBJ2-3|TRBV10-3|few
CAISERGGQSTDTQYF
>TRBJ2-2|TRBV5-1|NA
CASSLGDRSNTGELFF
>TRBJ2-3|TRBV10-3|once
CAISVKRGALDTQYF
>TRBJ2-3|TRBV6-5|few
CASTLAGTDTQYF
>TRBJ1-1|TRBV6-6|few
CASSRTENTEAFF
>TRBJ1-1|TRBV5-1|NA
CASSLGGGEGYTEAFF
>TRBJ1-1|TRBV19|NA
CASTSRGQGLLDTGAFF
>TRBJ2-2|TRBV19|NA
CASSIGTGQAGELFF
>TRBJ2-5|TRBV14|NA
CASSQEKAGGLETQYF
>TRBJ1-5|TRBV10-3|NA
CAISEVMGASDQPQHF
>TRBJ1-4|TRBV30|NA
CAWSGLGHEKLFF
>TRBJ2-5|TRBV6-1|NA
CASSEWRSGGWETQYF
>TRBJ2-6|TRBV6-5|few
CASSYSPAGANVLTF
>TRBJ2-1|TRBV6-5|NA
CASSYSRGRANEQFF
>TRBJ2-1|TRBV7-9|NA
CASRPAGLASYNEQFF
>TRBJ1-6|TRBV30|NA
CAWTGTGVGGSPLHF
>TRBJ1-1|TRBV19|NA
CASSPGLNTEAFF
>TRBJ2-7|TRBV9|NA
CASSVGGSSYEQYF
>TRBJ2-6|TRBV11-2|NA
CASSPIPVLGSGANVLTF
>TRBJ2-5|TRBV7-2|NA
CASSLTSGAQETQYF
>TRBJ2-7|TRBV2|NA
CASSVPSGGNGSSYEQYF
>TRBJ1-2|TRBV6-5|NA
CASSYGQRTNYGYTF
>TRBJ1-6|TRBV7-6|NA
CASSLAQGGSSSYNSPLHF
>TRBJ2-3|TRBV7-7|NA
CASSSGLASTDTQYF
>TRBJ1-1|TRBV7-8|once
CASSLGQATGRNTEAFF
>TRBJ1-1|TRBV18|few
CASINRGMNTEAFF
>TRBJ1-5|TRBV6-5|NA
CASASGNQPQHF
>TRBJ2-1|TRBV19|few
CASSMTRGRYDEQFF
>TRBJ2-3|TRBV7-2|NA
CASRLAGGRGTDTQYF
>TRBJ2-3|TRBV14|NA
CASGELGTDTQYF
>TRBJ2-3|TRBV6-6|NA
CASSGTPSDTQYF
>TRBJ1-4|TRBV5-4|NA
CASSLQGQGNNEKLFF
>TRBJ1-1|TRBV30|few
CAYKNRVGAFF
>TRBJ1-2|TRBV19|few
CASSIQGFDGYTF
>TRBJ1-5|TRBV19|NA
CASSTGNGNQPQHF
>TRBJ1-5|TRBV19|NA
CASSIDRRGSGNQPQHF
>TRBJ2-1|TRBV29-1|few
CSVPLSGGTYNEQFF
>TRBJ1-5|TRBV10-3|NA
CATKEGGATQPQHF
>TRBJ2-7|TRBV5-1|NA
CASSLEGTGAHEQYF
>TRBJ2-5|TRBV7-8|NA
CASSSRIEQVETQYF
>TRBJ2-7|TRBV4-1|NA
CASSQENRASYEQYF
>TRBJ1-1|TRBV19|once
CASTPTYRGRNTEAFF
>TRBJ1-1|TRBV18|NA
CASSGYRGTQDTEAFF
>TRBJ1-1|TRBV7-6|NA
CASSLDATGAPGNTEAFF
>TRBJ2-5|TRBV7-2|NA
CASSSPGGRETQYF